This passage covers 13 T cell receptor beta chains from one sample sequenced in a study of shared clonotypes between healthy human individuals. Naive-designated CD8 cells lacked CD45RO, were positively enriched for CCR7, and omitted terminally differentiated effector memory CD45RA+ cells. The repertoire was sequenced with immunoSEQ multiplex PCR; TCRdb's copy has only in-frame clones and lacks some. The table includes about 820,000 clones, 80% to 95% detected once. Sequencing was done on a sample of naive CD8+ T cells sorted from blood. These receptors all stem from a man aged 25-40 years in good health.

This chain uses TRBV27 with TRBJ2-7; 9 bases agree with TRBD1. Trimming took 4 bases from V and 6 from J; bases not matched to a gene: 10. The CDR3 loop spans 15 amino acids. Germline CDR1 reads MNHEY; CDR2 reads SMNVEV (reference sequence). For the CDR3, the DNA is TGTGCCAGCAGTTACACGGGACAGGGAAATCGCGAGCAGTACTTC. Translation: CASSYTGQGNREQYF.

This chain connects TRBV27 to TRBJ1-5; 9 bases map to TRBD1. Germline trimming cut 4 bases from V and 6 bases from J; bases unmatched to any gene: 4. The V gene's germline CDR1 is MNHEY and CDR2 SMNVEV (reference sequence). The length of the CDR3 is 14 residues. The chain's CDR3 is CASSSGTGSQPQHF. The CDR3 DNA sequence: TGTGCCAGCAGTTCCGGGACAGGGAGTCAGCCCCAGCATTTT.

A note on this clone: Other nucleotide sequences in the sample specify the same CDR3. This chain joins TRBV27 and TRBJ2-2; the D is unclear. V lost 4 bases and J lost 2, with 5 bases in between. Per the germline V gene, CDR1 is MNHEY and CDR2 is SMNVEV (reference sequence). The CDR3 spans 13 residues. The CDR3 bases are TGTGCCAGCAGTTGGACCAACACCGGGGAGCTGTTTTTT. Its protein product is CASSWTNTGELFF.

The chain joins TRBV4-1 to TRBJ2-3; 8 nucleotides agree with TRBD1. The CDR3 totals 15 residues. Germline loops: CDR1 MGHRA, CDR2 YSYEKL. V lost 1 base, J lost 1 base, and 1 base stayed unmatched. The chain's CDR3 is CASSQAGQGTDTQYF. For the CDR3, the DNA is TGCGCCAGCAGCCAAGCGGGACAGGGCACAGATACGCAGTATTTT.

The chain recombines TRBV7-8 with TRBJ1-2, with D maybe TRBD1 (6 bases). The V gene lost 1 base and the J gene lost 3 bases, with 9 bases spanning the gap. In germline, CDR1 is SGHVS, CDR2 FQNEAQ. This CDR3 comprises 14 residues. Written as DNA, the CDR3 is TGTGCCAGCAGCTTAGAGGCAGGGGACTATGGCTACACCTTC. As protein: CASSLEAGDYGYTF.

The CDR3 sequence is CASSVGGAASTEAFF. DNA of the CDR3: TGTGCCAGCAGCGTCGGTGGGGCAGCTAGCACTGAAGCTTTCTTT. The V and J genes are TRBV9 and TRBJ1-1; a weak D match, TRBD1 (5 bases). The CDR3 covers 15 residues. The germline CDR1 and CDR2 sequences are SGDLS and YYNGEE. V lost 2 bases to trimming and J lost 4 bases, with 15 bases between them.

This chain uses TRBV2 with TRBJ2-7; D might be TRBD2 (6 bases). The length of the CDR3 is 15 residues. Germline assignment: CDR1 SNHLY and CDR2 FYNNEI. Trimming stripped 4 bases from V and 4 bases from J, with 17 bases between. CDR3 in DNA: TGTGCCAGCAGTGGGGGAGGCAATAGTTTATACGAGCAGTACTTC. This codes for CASSGGGNSLYEQYF.

This clone was seen a single time. The chain has TRBV28 and TRBJ2-7; 8 nucleotides agree with TRBD2. This CDR3 comprises 14 residues. Unmatched junction bases numbered 9, after V lost 5 bases and J lost 6 bases. CDR1 and CDR2 (germline): MDHEN, SYDVKM. CDR3 nucleotides: TGTGCCAGCAGTGCCCACCGGGAGGGCCCCGAGCAGTACTTC. Encoded protein: CASSAHREGPEQYF. Together with reference TRBV28 and TRBJ2-7, the CDR3 gives the full variable domain: DVKVTQSSRYLVKRTGEKVFLECVQDMDHENMFWYRQDPGLGLRLIYFSYDVKMKEKGDIPEGYSVSREKKERFSLILESASTNQTSMYLCASSAHREGPEQYFGPGTRLTVT.

In its sample, this clone was seen once. The chain recombines TRBV15 with TRBJ2-5; no clear D. The V and J ends lost 5 bases and 2 bases respectively, with 15 bases between them. Germline assignment: CDR1 LNHNV and CDR2 YYDKDF (reference sequence). There are 15 residues in the CDR3. Here the CDR3 reads CATSPTGGSQETQYF. CDR3 in DNA: TGTGCCACCAGCCCTACGGGTGGTAGTCAAGAGACCCAGTACTTC.

The chain employs TRBV5-5 and TRBJ2-5; no clear D. The V end was cut by 0 bases, the J end by 3 bases, with 0 bases between. Germline lookup yields CDR1 SGHKS and CDR2 YYEKEE (reference sequence). The CDR3 is 11 residues long. CDR3 bases: TGTGCCAGCAGCTTGGAAGAGACCCAGTACTTC. This translates into CASSLEETQYF.

The J gene is TRBJ2-7, the V gene TRBV28; 8 nucleotides line up with TRBD2. Per the germline V gene, CDR1 is MDHEN and CDR2 is SYDVKM. Trimming cost V 4 bases and J 3 bases; bases outside gene matches: 5. This CDR3 has 14 residues. CDR3 nucleotides: TGTGCCAGCAGTTCCAGCGGGAGTAACTACGAGCAGTACTTC. Translated: CASSSSGSNYEQYF.

This clone has only one observation. The rearrangement links TRBV7-9 to TRBJ2-7; 8 nucleotides line up with TRBD1. Germline CDR1 reads SEHNR; CDR2 reads FQNEAQ (reference sequence). CDR3 length: 16 amino acids. V shed 4 bases and J 0 bases; nucleotides not matched to a gene: 8. The chain's CDR3 is CASSSTNRGSSYEQYF. The CDR3 coding sequence is TGTGCCAGCAGCTCGACTAACAGGGGGAGCTCCTACGAGCAGTACTTC.

This clone was counted once. The chain carries TRBV6-1 and TRBJ2-5; D may be TRBD1 (6 bases). The germline V gene encodes CDR1 MNHNS and CDR2 SASEGT. CDR3 size: 15 residues. V shed 5 bases and J shed 5 bases, with 18 bases lying between them. The CDR3 DNA sequence: TGTGCCAGCAGTCTCCTATGGGGGCTTCGGGAGACCCAGTACTTC. Translation gives CASSLLWGLRETQYF.